This T cell receptor beta chain stems from a study of radiation and T cells in renal cell carcinoma. Study summary: Nephrectomy followed 15 Gy stereotactic body radiation by 4 weeks.

Only in-frame clones appear in the TCRdb table, and some are missing; sequencing was by immunoSEQ multiplex PCR. The table has 150,000 to 160,000 clones, approximately 86% seen once; the top ten hold roughly 13%. On this clone: What it binds is unknown.

Specified time point: blood 2 weeks post-SBRT. Treatment defined: 15 Gy SBRT to primary tumor, nephrectomy 4 weeks later. Serial blood draws occurred at baseline and 2 and 4 weeks post-SBRT. Study results and limitations: Baseline intratumoral clonotype presence is unknown without pretreatment biopsies. From baseline, blood top tumor clonotypes peaked at 2 weeks post-radiation.

The sequence was collected from a woman between 50 and 59 years old with renal cell carcinoma. Sample: blood, taken from a patient whose treatment included radiotherapy and nephrectomy.

The CDR3 DNA reads as TGTGCCAGCAAGGACAGCCCCTCCTACGAGCAGTACTTC. Its protein product is CASKDSPSYEQYF. The chain joins TRBV2 to TRBJ2-7, with D tentatively TRBD1 (6 bases). Germline CDR1 reads SNHLY; CDR2 reads FYNNEI. The CDR3 loop spans 13 amino acids. V gave up 7 bases and J gave up 0 bases, with 10 bases separating them.